The 24 T cell receptor beta chains given below trace back to one sample, sequenced in a study of blood T cell repertoires in COVID-19. Using immunoSEQ multiplex PCR, the repertoire was profiled, and TCRdb retains in-frame clones only, with some absent. The sample has approximately 65,000 clones; just over 70% are singletons. The sequenced sample was PBMCs or T cells enriched from blood (not recorded which). The receptor set was obtained from a woman between 55 and 75 years old who had been exposed to COVID-19.

This chain uses TRBV19 with TRBJ1-4, with D possibly being TRBD1 (6 bases). Germline lookup yields CDR1 LNHDA and CDR2 SQIVND (reference sequence). This CDR3 has 14 residues. V lost 5 bases to trimming and J lost 6 bases, with 13 bases between them. Written as DNA, the CDR3 is TGTGCCAGTAGTTCCAGGGGAGAGGATGAAAAACTGTTTTTT. As protein: CASSSRGEDEKLFF.

The chain uses TRBV15 and TRBJ2-5; weak D call: TRBD2 (7 bases). CDR1 is LNHNV and CDR2 is YYDKDF in the germline V gene (reference sequence). This CDR3 is 15 amino acids long. Deletions cut 0 bases from V and 5 bases from J, with 13 bases between. The CDR3 sequence: CATSREPGEGETQYF. DNA for the CDR3: TGTGCCACCAGCAGAGAACCAGGGGAGGGGGAGACCCAGTACTTC.

This rearrangement joins TRBV6-2 or TRBV6-3 to TRBJ2-1, with D hard to call. The CDR3 contains 10 residues. Germline CDR1 and CDR2: MNHEY and SVGEGT. Trimming cost V 4 bases and J 8 bases, with 3 bases left between them. This CDR3 reads CASSSDEQFF. For the CDR3, the DNA is TGTGCCAGCAGTTCGGATGAGCAGTTCTTC.

The CDR3, as DNA: TGTGCCAGCACCTACAAGTTACAGGGCTATGGCTACACCTTC. Encoded protein: CASTYKLQGYGYTF. The chain joins TRBV3-1 (or the pseudogene TRBV3-2) to TRBJ1-2, with D perhaps matching TRBD1 (6 bases). Trimming took off 7 bases at V and 4 bases at J, with 16 bases between the two ends. Germline-derived CDR1 and CDR2 are LGHDT and YNNKEL (reference sequence). The CDR3 extends over 14 amino acids.

This clone has only one observation. The chain joins TRBV6-5 to TRBJ2-3; D gene uncertain. Trimming left V 5 bases short and J 5 bases short, with 11 bases between. The CDR3 is 13 residues long. Germline assignment: CDR1 MNHEY and CDR2 SVGAGI. The CDR3 DNA follows: TGTGCCAGCAGTACACGACAAAAAGATACGCAGTATTTT. Protein sequence: CASSTRQKDTQYF.

The genes are TRBV29-1 and TRBJ2-5, with a weak D call TRBD2 (6 bases). Trimming shortened V by 8 bases and J by 4 bases, and 17 bases separated the two germline ends. The length of the CDR3 is 13 residues. CDR1 is SQVTM, CDR2 ANQGSEA, per germline. DNA of the CDR3: TGCAGCTCAGGAGGACTAAAAGGAGAGACCCAGTACTTC. Translating it yields CSSGGLKGETQYF.

The genes are TRBV29-1 and TRBJ2-7, with 8 bases fitting TRBD1. The germline gives CDR1 SQVTM, CDR2 ANQGSEA. The ends lost 3 bases at V and 5 bases at J; junction bases unmatched: 9. CDR3 length: 14 amino acids. The CDR3 region has the DNA TGCAGCGTTGATGGTCTCAGGGGGCTGAACGAGCAGTACTTC. The encoded protein is CSVDGLRGLNEQYF.

This clone has a handful of counts. The rearrangement uses TRBV14 and TRBJ2-7; a possible D gene is TRBD2 (6 bases). The ends were cut back, 4 bases at V and 6 bases at J, with 25 bases in the middle. CDR3 length: 17 residues. From germline, CDR1 is SGHDN and CDR2 FVKESK. In DNA form, the CDR3 reads TGTGCCAGCAGCCCTGGAGGGGCATGGCTTCGCCCCTCCGAGCAGTACTTC. This sequence encodes CASSPGGAWLRPSEQYF. Filled out from reference TRBV14 and TRBJ2-7, the complete variable domain reads EAGVTQFPSHSVIEKGQTVTLRCDPISGHDNLYWYRRVMGKEIKFLLHFVKESKQDESGMPNNRFLAERTGGTYSTLKVQPAELEDSGVYFCASSPGGAWLRPSEQYFGPGTRLTVT.

This clone came up once. The CDR3 is CASSQDSAGGQDTQYF. The CDR3 DNA is TGTGCCAGCAGCCAAGATAGTGCGGGAGGACAAGATACGCAGTATTTT. The chain joins TRBV3-1 (or the pseudogene TRBV3-2) to TRBJ2-3; 8 nucleotides match TRBD2. The CDR3 runs to 16 residues. Germline lookup yields CDR1 LGHDT and CDR2 YNNKEL (reference sequence). Germline trimming cut 0 bases from V and 5 bases from J; bases unmatched to any gene: 7.

This chain joins TRBV27 and TRBJ2-5, with 13 positions matching TRBD2. With 5 bases clipped from V and 5 bases from J, the junction kept 5 bases outside the gene matches. The CDR3 totals 15 residues. Looked up from germline, CDR1 is MNHEY and CDR2 is SMNVEV (reference sequence). The CDR3 loop reads CASSPRTSGSETQYF. The CDR3, as DNA: TGTGCCAGCAGTCCCCGGACTAGCGGGAGTGAGACCCAGTACTTC.

The V gene is TRBV28, the J gene TRBJ1-2; 8 nucleotides agree with TRBD1. CDR3 length equals 16 residues. Germline loops: CDR1 MDHEN, CDR2 SYDVKM. The V gene end was trimmed by 2 bases and the J gene end by 8 bases; junction bases not matched to a gene: 13. The CDR3, as DNA: TGTGCCAGCAGTTTAGTCCCGGGACAGGCGACGGGAGGCTACACCTTC. Protein: CASSLVPGQATGGYTF.

V is TRBV28 and J is TRBJ2-4; TRBD2 agrees at 13 bases. Germline values: CDR1 MDHEN, CDR2 SYDVKM. This CDR3 spans 14 amino acids. The junction had 5 bases not matched to a gene; V was cut back by 3 bases and J by 12 bases. The CDR3 is CASSFATSGGHQYF. In nucleotides, the CDR3 is TGTGCCAGCAGTTTTGCGACTAGCGGGGGGCATCAGTACTTC.

The rearrangement links TRBV2 to TRBJ2-7; no firm D call. The V gene's germline CDR1 is SNHLY and CDR2 FYNNEI. V was trimmed by 2 bases and J by 9 bases, leaving 11 bases between them. This CDR3 spans 12 amino acids. The CDR3 region is CASSEQEVGQYF. In nucleotides, the CDR3 is TGTGCCAGCAGTGAACAGGAAGTAGGGCAGTACTTC.

The chain links TRBV24-1 to TRBJ1-2, with D perhaps matching TRBD1 (5 bases). Looked up from germline, CDR1 is KGHDR and CDR2 is SFDVKD. There are 14 residues in the CDR3. The V end lost 1 base, the J end lost 4 bases, and 9 bases lay between the germline ends. This CDR3 reads CATSDFRDSYGYTF. CDR3 sequence (DNA): TGTGCCACCAGTGATTTCCGGGACTCCTATGGCTACACCTTC.

The rearrangement uses TRBV4-1 and TRBJ2-6; TRBD2 matches 10 bases. The V and J ends lost 3 bases and 1 base, in that order; junction bases with no gene match: 12. The V gene's germline CDR1 is MGHRA and CDR2 YSYEKL. CDR3 length: 20 amino acids. The CDR3 nucleotides are TGCGCCAGCAGCCAGATCGGGCTAGCGGGAGATCGGTCTGGGGCCAACGTCCTGACTTTC. Encoded protein: CASSQIGLAGDRSGANVLTF.

As for this clone: The same CDR3 arises from other DNA sequences in this sample as well. The V gene is TRBV19, the J gene TRBJ2-7; a possible D gene is TRBD1 (6 bases). Trimming stripped 3 bases from V and 3 bases from J, with 9 bases between. The CDR3 runs 13 residues. Germline values: CDR1 LNHDA, CDR2 SQIVND (reference sequence). This chain's CDR3 is CASSIEDSYEQYF. The CDR3 DNA reads as TGTGCCAGTAGTATTGAGGACAGCTACGAGCAGTACTTC. The full variable domain, in which reference TRBV19 and TRBJ2-7 provide the parts outside the CDR3, is DGGITQSPKYLFRKEGQNVTLSCEQNLNHDAMYWYRQDPGQGLRLIYYSQIVNDFQKGDIAEGYSVSREKKESFPLTVTSAQKNPTAFYLCASSIEDSYEQYFGPGTRLTVT.

The rearrangement links TRBV7-8 to TRBJ1-1; D is perhaps TRBD1 (6 bases). V lost 4 bases, J lost 6 bases, and 15 bases lay in between. The CDR3 is 14 amino acids. Germline CDR1 reads SGHVS; CDR2 reads FQNEAQ. This CDR3 is CASSSTGMGSEAFF. The CDR3 coding sequence is TGTGCCAGCAGCTCTACAGGGATGGGTTCTGAAGCTTTCTTT.

The chain is built from TRBV9 and TRBJ2-5; 14 bases match TRBD2. Germline V gives CDR1 SGDLS, CDR2 YYNGEE. CDR3 length: 15 residues. The ends lost 4 bases at V and 6 bases at J; junction bases unmatched: 5. This chain's CDR3 is CASSFGLAGGQTQYF. CDR3 in DNA: TGTGCCAGCAGCTTCGGACTAGCGGGAGGACAGACCCAGTACTTC. The variable domain in full, with the rest retrieved from reference TRBV9 and TRBJ2-5, is DSGVTQTPKHLITATGQRVTLRCSPRSGDLSVYWYQQSLDQGLQFLIQYYNGEERAKGNILERFSAQQFPDLHSELNLSSLELGDSALYFCASSFGLAGGQTQYFGPGTRLLVL.

This clone was seen only once. This chain links TRBV30 with TRBJ1-6, with a weak D call TRBD1 (6 bases). Germline V gives CDR1 GTSNPN, CDR2 SVGIG (reference sequence). Trimming left V 0 bases short and J 7 bases short, with 16 bases between. The CDR3 has 16 residues. CDR3 nucleotide sequence: TGTGCCTGGAGTGTATCAGGGGCGATTTCGAATTCACCCCTCCACTTT. This gives the protein CAWSVSGAISNSPLHF.

V usage is TRBV18 and J usage is TRBJ1-3; D perhaps matches TRBD1 (5 bases). The germline CDR1 and CDR2 sequences are KGHSH and LQKENI. CDR3 length: 16 amino acids. Trimming took off 3 bases at V and 0 bases at J, with 12 bases between the two ends. DNA of the CDR3: TGTGCCAGCTCACCTGACAGCCCCAACTCTGGAAACACCATATATTTT. Translating gives CASSPDSPNSGNTIYF.

This rearrangement joins TRBV7-8 to TRBJ2-3; 11 nucleotides line up with TRBD2. The CDR3 is 17 amino acids. The trim removed 4 bases at V and 3 bases at J, leaving 9 bases unmatched. Germline CDR1 reads SGHVS; CDR2 reads FQNEAQ. In DNA form, the CDR3 reads TGTGCCAGCAGCTCACCCATAGCGGGGGGGAGGACAGATACGCAGTATTTT. This sequence encodes CASSSPIAGGRTDTQYF.

The chain uses TRBV29-1 and TRBJ1-4; TRBD1 agrees at 9 bases. Germline CDR1 is SQVTM and CDR2 is ANQGSEA. This CDR3 is 16 amino acids long. V shed 6 bases, J shed 0 bases, and the junction held 8 bases outside the gene matches. Written as DNA, the CDR3 is TGCAGCGTCACTACAGGGGGCTCCTCAACTAATGAAAAACTGTTTTTT. Protein: CSVTTGGSSTNEKLFF.

This clone was recorded a few times. The chain has TRBV2 and TRBJ2-7; D possibly corresponds to TRBD1 (6 bases). V was trimmed by 7 bases and J by 0 bases, leaving 13 bases between them. The CDR3 consists of 14 residues. Germline V gives CDR1 SNHLY, CDR2 FYNNEI. In DNA, the CDR3 is TGTGCCAGCAAGGACCAGGGGCCCTCCTACGAGCAGTACTTC. The encoded protein is CASKDQGPSYEQYF. Filled out from reference TRBV2 and TRBJ2-7, the complete variable domain reads EPEVTQTPSHQVTQMGQEVILRCVPISNHLYFYWYRQILGQKVEFLVSFYNNEISEKSEIFDDQFSVERPDGSNFTLKIRSTKLEDSAMYFCASKDQGPSYEQYFGPGTRLTVT.

V usage is TRBV4-3 and J usage is TRBJ2-2, with TRBD2 identical over 8 bases. With V trimmed by 1 base and J by 6 bases, 7 bases remained unmatched. Germline loops: CDR1 LGHNA, CDR2 YSLEER. CDR3 length: 16 residues. DNA for the CDR3: TGCGCCAGCAGCCAAGCCCGGGAGGGCCGTCCCGGGGAGCTGTTTTTT. Protein product: CASSQAREGRPGELFF.